The present TCR beta chain was sequenced within a study of beta chain features in type 1 diabetes. Points from the study as a whole: Shortening that was moderate but significant affected the TCRB CDR3s of Type 1 diabetes patients in all four CD4+ subsets.

About this clone itself: As yet, its antigen is unknown.

CDR1 is SEHNR and CDR2 is FQNEAQ in the germline V gene (reference sequence). Trimming left V 1 base short and J 13 bases short, with 14 bases between. The CDR3 loop spans 13 amino acids. Sequencing targeted expressed TCRB transcripts, as all isolated RNA had been reverse transcribed. TCRdb keeps only in-frame clones here, not all; method: immunoSEQ multiplex PCR. The data show approximately 150,000 clones, about 12% seen once. Populations obtained by sorting all exceeded 95% purity. This sequence joins TRBV7-9 and TRBJ2-1; weak D call: TRBD1 (5 bases). The sequencing input was central memory CD4+ T cells from blood. The source is a man aged 18 to 29 with type 1 diabetes. CDR3 coding DNA: TGTGCCAGCAGCTTAGGTTACGACAGAGAACAGTTCTTC. Encoded protein: CASSLGYDREQFF.